This T cell receptor (beta chain) was retrieved from a study of cytomegalovirus exposure and HLA in healthy donors. Germline V gene data show CDR1 as SGHAT and CDR2 as FQNNGV. The CDR3 totals 16 residues. Vbeta (60) and Jbeta (13) primers were used in the PCR. Using immunoSEQ multiplex PCR, the repertoire was profiled, and TCRdb retains in-frame clones only, with some absent. Of 100,000 to 150,000 clones listed, more than 80% were seen once; the top ten hold around 10%. This sequence joins TRBV11-2 and TRBJ2-5; 7 nucleotides match TRBD2. The J call may be incorrect, as the DNA end agrees better with TRBJ2-7. The sequence derives from a man aged 30 to 45 in good health and CMV-seropositive. Input material: PBMCs. CDR3 bases: TGTGCCAGCAGCTTAGGGGAATGGGGGGGGACCTACGAGCAGTACTTC. Amino acids: CASSLGEWGGTYEQYF.